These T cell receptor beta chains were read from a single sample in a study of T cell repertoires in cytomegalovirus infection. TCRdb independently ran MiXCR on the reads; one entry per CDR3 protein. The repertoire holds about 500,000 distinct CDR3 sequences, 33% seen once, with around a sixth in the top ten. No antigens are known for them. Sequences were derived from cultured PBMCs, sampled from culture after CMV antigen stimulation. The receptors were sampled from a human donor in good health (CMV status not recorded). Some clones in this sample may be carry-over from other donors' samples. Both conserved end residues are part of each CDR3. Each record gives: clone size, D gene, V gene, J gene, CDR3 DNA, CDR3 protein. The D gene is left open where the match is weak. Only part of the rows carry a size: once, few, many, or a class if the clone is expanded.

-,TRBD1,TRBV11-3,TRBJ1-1,TGTGCCAGCAGCCAAAGACAGGGCCCGGGGAACACTGAAGCTTTCTTT,CASSQRQGPGNTEAFF
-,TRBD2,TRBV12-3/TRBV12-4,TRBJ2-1,TGTGCCAGCAGTTTCTGGCGGGAGGGCCAAAATGAGCAGTTCTTC,CASSFWREGQNEQFF
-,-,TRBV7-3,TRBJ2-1,TGTGCCAGCAGCTTAACTCTCACAGGTGACAATGAGCAGTTCTTC,CASSLTLTGDNEQFF
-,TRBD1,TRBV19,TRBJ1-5,TGTGCCAGTAGTAGGCCGGGACAGGGGGTCAGTCAGCCCCAGCATTTT,CASSRPGQGVSQPQHF
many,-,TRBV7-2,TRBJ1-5,TGTGCCAGCAGCGGAGGCGTGTGGCAGCCCCAGCATTTT,CASSGGVWQPQHF
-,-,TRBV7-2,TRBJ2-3,TGTGCCAGCAGCTTAGTACTAATTGCGGCAGATACGCAGTATTTT,CASSLVLIAADTQYF
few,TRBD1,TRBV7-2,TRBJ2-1,TGTGCCAGCAGCTTAGCTCGACAGGGATACTCTATTCTATACAATGAGCAGTTCTTC,CASSLARQGYSILYNEQFF
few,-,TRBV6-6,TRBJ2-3,TGTGCCAGCAGGCCCCGGGGGACCACAGATACGCAGTATTTT,CASRPRGTTDTQYF
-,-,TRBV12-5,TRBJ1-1,TGTGCTAGTGGTTTGGTACATGGAGGGGGCACTGAAGCTTTCTTT,CASGLVHGGGTEAFF
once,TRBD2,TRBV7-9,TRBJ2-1,TGTGCCAGCGGCGGGAGGAATCGCAATGAGCAGTTCTTC,CASGGRNRNEQFF
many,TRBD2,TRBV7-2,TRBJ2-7,TGTGCCAGCAGCTTAAGACTAGCGGAAAGGGCTGAGCAGTACTTC,CASSLRLAERAEQYF
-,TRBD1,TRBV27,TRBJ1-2,TGTGCCAGCAGAGGACAGGGGTCTCATGGTGGCTACACCTTC,CASRGQGSHGGYTF
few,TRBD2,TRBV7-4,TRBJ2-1,TGTGCCAGCAGGGTCGGGACTATGCACAATGAGCAGTTCTTC,CASRVGTMHNEQFF
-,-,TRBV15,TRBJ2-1,TGTGCCACCAGCAGAGATCGGGCAGCGGCCGCCTACAATGAGCAGTTCTTC,CATSRDRAAAAYNEQFF
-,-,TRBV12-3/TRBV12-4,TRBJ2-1,TGTGCCAGCAGTTTAGCCGAGTTGGATGAGCAGTTCTTC,CASSLAELDEQFF
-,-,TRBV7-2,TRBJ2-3,TGTGCCAGCAGCTTTCGGGGCTGGGGCACAGATACGCAGTATTTT,CASSFRGWGTDTQYF
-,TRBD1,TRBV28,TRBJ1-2,TGTGCCAGCAGCACACAGGGGTTTGTTGGCTACACCTTC,CASSTQGFVGYTF
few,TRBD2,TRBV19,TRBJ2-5,TGTGCCAGTAGTAGAGGACTAGCGGGAGAAGCAGAGACCCAGTACTTC,CASSRGLAGEAETQYF
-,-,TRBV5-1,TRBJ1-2,TGCGCCAGCACATCGGACTATGGCTACACCTTC,CASTSDYGYTF